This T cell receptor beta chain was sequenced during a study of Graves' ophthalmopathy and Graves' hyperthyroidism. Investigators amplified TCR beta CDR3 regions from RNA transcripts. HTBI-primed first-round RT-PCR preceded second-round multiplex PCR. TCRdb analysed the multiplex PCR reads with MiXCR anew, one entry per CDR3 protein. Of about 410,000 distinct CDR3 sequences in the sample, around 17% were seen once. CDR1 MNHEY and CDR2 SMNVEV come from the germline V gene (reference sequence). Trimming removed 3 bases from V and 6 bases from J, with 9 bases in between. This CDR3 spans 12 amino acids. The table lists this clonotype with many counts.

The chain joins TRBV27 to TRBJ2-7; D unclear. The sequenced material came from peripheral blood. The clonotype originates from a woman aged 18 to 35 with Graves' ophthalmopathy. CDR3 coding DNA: TGTGCCAGCAGTTTTGGTGTGTTCGAGCAGTACTTC. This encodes CASSFGVFEQYF.